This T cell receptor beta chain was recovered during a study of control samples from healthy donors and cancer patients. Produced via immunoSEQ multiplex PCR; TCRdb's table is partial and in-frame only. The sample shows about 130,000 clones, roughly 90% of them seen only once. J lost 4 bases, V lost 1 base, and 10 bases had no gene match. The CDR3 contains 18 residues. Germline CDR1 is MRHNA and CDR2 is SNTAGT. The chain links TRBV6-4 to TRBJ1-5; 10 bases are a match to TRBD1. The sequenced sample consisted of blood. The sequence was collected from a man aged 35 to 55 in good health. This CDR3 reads CASSDLIGTGVRNQPQHF. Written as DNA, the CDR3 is TGTGCCAGCAGTGACTTGATTGGGACAGGGGTTCGGAATCAGCCCCAGCATTTT.